The 15 T cell receptor beta chains reported below all come from one sample, sequenced in a study of shared clonotypes between healthy human individuals. TCRdb's copy holds only in-frame clones and misses some; the assay was immunoSEQ multiplex PCR. The data contain about 1 million clones, around four fifths of them seen just once; the ten biggest clones take up 1.4% to 1.5%. The sequenced sample was memory CD4+ T cells sorted from blood. Regarding subset: CD45RA-negative fraction. These TCRs come from a man younger than 35 in good health.

The chain links TRBV6-8 to TRBJ2-6; D unresolved. V was pared by 6 bases and J by 0 bases, with 9 bases between. The CDR3 consists of 15 residues. Germline CDR1 and CDR2: MNHGY and SAAAGT. The CDR3 reads CASRPTDSGANVLTF. CDR3 nucleotides: TGTGCCAGCAGACCTACAGACTCTGGGGCCAACGTCCTGACTTTC.

The chain employs TRBV9 and TRBJ2-2, with a tentative D call TRBD1 (5 bases). CDR3 length: 12 residues. Germline loops: CDR1 SGDLS, CDR2 YYNGEE. Trimming took 7 bases from V and 4 from J, leaving 8 bases between them. CDR3 DNA: TGTGCCAGCCAGGGTGGCACCGGGGAGCTGTTTTTT. Translating gives CASQGGTGELFF.

V gene TRBV5-1 combines with J gene TRBJ1-1; D remains unclear. Looked up from germline, CDR1 is SGHRS and CDR2 is YFSETQ. The CDR3 runs 16 residues. The V gene lost 1 base and the J gene lost 1 base, with 14 bases spanning the gap. CDR3 in DNA: TGCGCCAGCAGCTTGTGGGCCAGTGGTGGGAACACTGAAGCTTTCTTT. Translating gives CASSLWASGGNTEAFF.

V gene TRBV4-3 combines with J gene TRBJ2-3; TRBD2 matches 12 bases. The CDR3 is 16 amino acids. The germline CDR1 and CDR2 sequences are LGHNA and YSLEER. With V trimmed by 0 bases and J by 3 bases, 1 base remained unmatched. The CDR3 here is CASSQETSGGTDTQYF. The DNA for the CDR3 is TGCGCCAGCAGCCAAGAGACTAGCGGGGGAACAGATACGCAGTATTTT.

The rearrangement uses TRBV9 and TRBJ2-3, with 10 bases identical to TRBD1. The CDR3 is made up of 17 amino acids. Germline V gene data show CDR1 as SGDLS and CDR2 as YYNGEE. The V gene end was trimmed by 3 bases and the J gene end by 2 bases; junction bases not matched to a gene: 9. The CDR3 sequence is CASSAMGQGRVTDTQYF. The CDR3 coding sequence is TGTGCCAGCAGCGCCATGGGACAGGGGAGGGTCACAGATACGCAGTATTTT.

This clone appeared a single time. The chain couples TRBV6-5 to TRBJ2-5, with 10 bases fitting TRBD1. This CDR3 region has 15 residues. V lost 6 bases to trimming and J lost 4 bases; unmatched junction nucleotides: 8. Germline assignment: CDR1 MNHEY and CDR2 SVGAGI. CDR3 residues: CASSSDRGRVETQYF. The CDR3 DNA follows: TGTGCCAGCAGCTCCGACAGGGGGCGAGTAGAGACCCAGTACTTC.

The chain combines TRBV7-2 with TRBJ2-1, with D unclear. The CDR3 extends over 14 amino acids. Trimming removed 0 bases at V and 4 bases at J, with 7 bases between. CDR1 and CDR2 (germline): SGHTA, FQGNSA. The CDR3 is CASSLAGKYNEQFF. Written as DNA, the CDR3 is TGTGCCAGCAGCTTAGCTGGAAAGTACAATGAGCAGTTCTTC.

J is TRBJ2-5 and V is TRBV9, with 8 bases identical to TRBD1. Germline CDR1 reads SGDLS; CDR2 reads YYNGEE. This CDR3 is built from 14 residues. V was clipped by 2 bases and J by 7 bases; unmatched bases: 7. Written as DNA, the CDR3 is TGTGCCAGCAGCGTCCGCCAACAGGGGGGGACCCAGTACTTC. Its protein product is CASSVRQQGGTQYF.

Ten or more counts support this clone. The chain combines TRBV4-1 with TRBJ1-2; no definite D call. Germline CDR1 is MGHRA and CDR2 is YSYEKL. With 2 bases removed from V and 6 bases from J, the gap between germline ends came to 13 bases. The CDR3 covers 14 residues. CDR3 coding DNA: TGCGCCAGCAGCCAACCTTTGAGGAAGGATGGCTACACCTTC. This translates into CASSQPLRKDGYTF.

Worth noting for this clone: Other nucleotide sequences from this sample produce the same CDR3. The chain carries TRBV5-1 and TRBJ2-1; D possibly matches TRBD1 or TRBD2 (6 bases each). Germline lookup yields CDR1 SGHRS and CDR2 YFSETQ. Trimming removed 0 bases at V and 2 bases at J, with 9 bases between. The CDR3 totals 15 residues. The CDR3 DNA follows: TGCGCCAGCAGCTTGGAGGGGGGACCCTACAATGAGCAGTTCTTC. The encoded protein is CASSLEGGPYNEQFF.

This chain joins TRBV29-1 and TRBJ2-5; 11 positions match TRBD1. Germline V lookup: CDR1 SQVTM, CDR2 ANQGSEA. V shed 6 bases, J shed 5 bases, and the junction held 11 bases outside the gene matches. The CDR3 is made up of 15 amino acids. DNA for the CDR3: TGCAGCGTGAGGGGGTGGACAGGGGGCCTGGAGACCCAGTACTTC. It yields the protein CSVRGWTGGLETQYF.

The chain joins TRBV19 to TRBJ1-6, with D uncertain. The V gene's germline CDR1 is LNHDA and CDR2 SQIVND (reference sequence). Between the trimmed V and J ends, which lost 4 bases and 9 bases, there was a span of 16 bases. The CDR3 length is 15 residues. The CDR3 loop is CASSTLGRASSPLHF. The CDR3 DNA sequence: TGTGCCAGTAGTACTCTTGGCAGAGCTTCTTCACCCCTCCACTTT.

The chain's CDR3 is CATRPAWGAHEQYF. CDR3 bases: TGTGCCACTCGCCCCGCTTGGGGAGCCCACGAGCAGTACTTC. This rearrangement joins TRBV10-3 to TRBJ2-7; tentative D call: TRBD2 (5 bases). With 10 bases removed from V and 5 bases from J, the gap between germline ends came to 21 bases. Germline-derived CDR1 and CDR2 are ENHRY and SYGVKD. The CDR3 extends over 14 amino acids.

The chain has TRBV9 and TRBJ2-7; D gene unclear. The CDR3 is 15 residues long. V gave up 0 bases and J gave up 2 bases, with 12 bases separating them. CDR1 is SGDLS and CDR2 is YYNGEE in the germline V gene. The CDR3, as DNA: TGTGCCAGCAGCGTAGTCGATAGTGGGCCCTACGAGCAGTACTTC. Translated: CASSVVDSGPYEQYF.

The chain has TRBV4-1 and TRBJ1-1; D is unresolved. Germline V gives CDR1 MGHRA, CDR2 YSYEKL. The V gene lost 0 bases and the J gene lost 1 base, with 12 bases spanning the gap. CDR3 size: 16 residues. CDR3 coding DNA: TGCGCCAGCAGCCAAGAAATCCGGCGGTCGAACACTGAAGCTTTCTTT. Its translation: CASSQEIRRSNTEAFF.